What follows are 18 T cell receptor beta chains derived from one specimen sequenced in a study of breast tumors, draining lymph nodes, adjacent tissues. Samples came from axillary lymph nodes draining the breast cancer. A single record per CDR3 protein comes from TCRdb applying MiXCR to the multiplex PCR reads. The sample lists about 110,000 distinct CDR3 sequences; 30% were seen once. The sample comprised axillary lymph node tissue. These receptors were taken from a female donor with breast cancer. Some clones in this sample may be carry-over from other donors' samples.

This clonotype has a count of ten or more. This rearrangement joins TRBV6-5 to TRBJ2-7; D is possibly TRBD1 (6 bases). V lost 2 bases and J lost 7, with 18 bases in between. Per the germline V gene, CDR1 is MNHEY and CDR2 is SVGAGI. CDR3 length equals 15 residues. CDR3 sequence reads: CASSYDLRGTGEQYF. The CDR3 coding sequence is TGTGCCAGCAGTTACGACCTCAGGGGAACGGGGGAGCAGTACTTC.

In the case of this clonotype: One end of the junction is discordant with germline, which a read error may explain. The rearrangement links TRBV5-1 to TRBJ1-2, with 10 bases that match TRBD1. Germline lookup yields CDR1 SGHRS and CDR2 YFSETQ. The length of the CDR3 is 17 residues. This CDR3 is CASSLGPRQGAIYGYTF. In nucleotides, the CDR3 is TGTGCCAGCAGCTTAGGCCCCCGACAGGGGGCGATCTATGGCTACACCTTC.

Ten or more counts support this clonotype. This chain joins TRBV18 and TRBJ2-7, with a weak D call TRBD1 (5 bases). CDR3 length: 15 residues. Germline V gene sequence: CDR1 KGHSH, CDR2 LQKENI. Trimming took off 4 bases at V and 4 bases at J, with 17 bases between the two ends. The CDR3 DNA sequence: TGTGCCAGCTCACAGGGCCGGACACAAGGGTACGAGCAGTACTTC. This encodes CASSQGRTQGYEQYF.

This clonotype was detected a few times. The CDR3 ends on some other residue instead of the conserved phenylalanine or tryptophan, so this is likely a read error. The chain links TRBV4-3 to TRBJ1-1; D remains ambiguous. There are 17 residues in the CDR3. Trimming cost V 0 bases and J 1 base, with 15 bases left between them. Per the germline V gene, CDR1 is LGHNA and CDR2 is YSLEER. The DNA of the CDR3 is TGCGCCAGCAGCCAAGATGGCCGTTTTTCAGAGAACACTGAAGCTTTCTTG. Its protein is CASSQDGRFSENTEAFL.

The table lists this clonotype with many counts. The V and J genes are TRBV28 and TRBJ1-5, with D possibly TRBD1 on 5 matching bases. The V and J ends lost 6 bases and 5 bases respectively, with 8 bases between them. There are 12 residues in the CDR3. Germline V gene sequence: CDR1 MDHEN, CDR2 SYDVKM. Written as DNA, the CDR3 is TGTGCCAGCAGGGGGGGGGATCAGCCCCAGCATTTT. Its protein product is CASRGGDQPQHF. The full variable domain, in which reference TRBV28 and TRBJ1-5 provide the parts outside the CDR3, is DVKVTQSSRYLVKRTGEKVFLECVQDMDHENMFWYRQDPGLGLRLIYFSYDVKMKEKGDIPEGYSVSREKKERFSLILESASTNQTSMYLCASRGGDQPQHFGDGTRLSIL.

This clonotype was recorded many times. The chain joins TRBV7-9 to TRBJ1-4; possible D gene TRBD1, 5 bases. Germline assignment: CDR1 SEHNR and CDR2 FQNEAQ (reference sequence). Trimming took 4 bases from V and 5 from J, leaving 11 bases between them. The CDR3 is 14 amino acids. CDR3 in amino acids: CASSWDLLNEKLFF. The CDR3 coding sequence is TGTGCCAGCAGCTGGGACTTACTCAATGAAAAACTGTTTTTT.

Comment on this clonotype: A read error may be the cause here, since a much bigger clone is one base away. The chain joins TRBV28 to TRBJ2-1, with D perhaps being TRBD1 or TRBD2 (5 bases each). V was cut by 7 bases and J by 7 bases, with 11 bases left in between. CDR1 and CDR2 (germline): MDHEN, SYDVKM. This CDR3 is built from 12 residues. The CDR3 DNA follows: TGTGCCAGCAATACCAGGGAGAATGAGCAGTTCTTC. Protein product: CASNTRENEQFF.

The chain links TRBV7-3 to TRBJ2-3; D may be TRBD1 (5 bases). TRBJ1-5 matches the DNA end more closely, so the J call is doubtful. Germline CDR1 reads SGHTA; CDR2 reads FQGTGA. CDR3 length: 15 residues. This CDR3 is CASSSRRTQTDTQHF. In DNA, the CDR3 is TGTGCCAGCAGCTCCCGTCGCACACAGACAGATACGCAGCATTTT.

This rearrangement joins TRBV29-1 to TRBJ2-1; 10 bases line up with TRBD1. Germline V lookup: CDR1 SQVTM, CDR2 ANQGSEA. The CDR3 contains 12 residues. CDR3 loop: CSAPDRGREQFF. Here the CDR3 DNA reads TGCAGTGCCCCGGACAGGGGGAGAGAGCAGTTCTTC.

This clonotype was detected ten times or more. A much larger clonotype is one base distant, so this may be a read error. This sequence joins TRBV6-1 and TRBJ1-6; TRBD1 matches 9 bases. The CDR3 totals 14 residues. The ends lost 5 bases at V and 10 bases at J; junction bases unmatched: 6. The V gene's germline CDR1 is MNHNS and CDR2 SASEGT. CDR3 in DNA: TGTGCCAGCAGTCAAAGACAGGGGGAGTCACCCCTCCACTTT. As protein: CASSQRQGESPLHF.

This clonotype was observed many times. The chain links TRBV24-1 to TRBJ2-5; D uncertain. CDR3 length: 17 amino acids. The ends were cut back, 2 bases at V and 4 bases at J, with 19 bases in the middle. Germline V lookup: CDR1 KGHDR, CDR2 SFDVKD. This chain's CDR3 is CATSDSRPQEAAETQYF. The DNA of the CDR3 is TGTGCCACCAGTGATTCCCGACCCCAAGAGGCAGCAGAGACCCAGTACTTC.

The V call is TRBV7-2, the J call TRBJ1-5; D unresolved. V was clipped by 1 base and J by 4 bases, with 5 bases between them. This CDR3 has 13 amino acids. Germline assignment: CDR1 SGHTA and CDR2 FQGNSA. The CDR3 nucleotides are TGTGCCAGCAGCTTAGTAGCAAATCAGCCCCAGCATTTT. Its translation is CASSLVANQPQHF.

The chain links TRBV7-9 to TRBJ1-2; D possibly corresponds to TRBD1 (6 bases). Germline-derived CDR1 and CDR2 are SEHNR and FQNEAQ (reference sequence). With 1 base removed from V and 6 bases from J, the gap between germline ends came to 9 bases. This CDR3 region has 13 residues. The CDR3 nucleotides are TGTGCCAGCAGCTTAGGAACAGGGCATGGCTACACCTTC. This translates into CASSLGTGHGYTF.

A remark on this clonotype: Because the CDR3's place on the DNA is in doubt, the DNA is left out and the CDR3 is given as listed by TCRdb. The chain recombines TRBV6-1 with TRBJ1-2; TRBD1, as called in the table, went unchecked against the DNA. From germline, CDR1 is MNHNS and CDR2 SASEGT. The CDR3 is 18 residues long, counting both termini. The CDR3 spells CASSAYEQYFGPGIGYTF.

This clonotype came up many times. This chain joins TRBV24-1 and TRBJ2-3; D is uncertain. CDR3 length: 14 residues. V was cut by 5 bases and J by 3 bases, with 11 bases left in between. Germline V gene sequence: CDR1 KGHDR, CDR2 SFDVKD. This CDR3 reads CATSGLGATDTQYF. The CDR3 region has the DNA TGTGCCACCAGTGGTCTAGGTGCGACAGATACGCAGTATTTT.

Notes on this clonotype: At one end, the junction sequence differs from germline, possibly due to a read error. The CDR3 nucleotides read TGTGCCAGCAGCTTAGGTCGGGGAGTCCGGAATGAGCAGCTCTTC. It translates to CASSLGRGVRNEQLF. This sequence joins TRBV7-6 and TRBJ2-1; possible D gene TRBD2, 5 bases. Germline V gene lookup returns CDR1 SGHVS and CDR2 FNYEAQ. The CDR3 is 15 amino acids.

The sample holds many counts of this clonotype. J is TRBJ2-1 and V is TRBV25-1; 9 bases agree with TRBD1. Unmatched junction bases numbered 4, after V lost 3 bases and J lost 4 bases. There are 15 residues in the CDR3. Looked up from germline, CDR1 is MGHDK and CDR2 is SYGVNS. The CDR3 region has the DNA TGTGCCAGCAGTGATCTGGGGACAGGGTACAATGAGCAGTTCTTC. Its protein is CASSDLGTGYNEQFF.

This clonotype was found many times. The chain couples TRBV20-1 to TRBJ2-2; D may be TRBD1 (5 bases). This CDR3 has 14 amino acids. The V end was cut by 2 bases, the J end by 7 bases, with 14 bases between. CDR1 and CDR2 from the germline V gene are DFQATT and SNEGSKA (reference sequence). CDR3 in amino acids: CSARPQGENGELFF. In nucleotides, the CDR3 is TGCAGTGCTAGACCCCAAGGGGAAAACGGGGAGCTGTTTTTT.